Listed here are 14 T cell receptor beta chains from one sample, sequenced in a study of radiation and T cells in renal cell carcinoma. The time point is: baseline pretreatment blood. The sample's treatment: 15 Gy SBRT to primary tumor, nephrectomy 4 weeks later. The assay was immunoSEQ multiplex PCR, and TCRdb's table has in-frame clones only and misses some. The sample has approximately 110,000 clones, about four fifths seen once. The sequenced sample was blood, obtained from a patient whose treatment included radiotherapy and nephrectomy. The receptor source for this set is a woman aged 60-75 years with renal cell carcinoma.

As DNA, the CDR3 is TGTGCCAGCAGCGTAGGGGCGGAATCCTATGGCTACACCTTC. Amino acids: CASSVGAESYGYTF. The rearrangement joins TRBV9 to TRBJ1-2; no definite D call. The CDR3 sequence is 14 residues long. Trimming shortened V by 0 bases and J by 4 bases, and 10 bases separated the two germline ends. Germline loops: CDR1 SGDLS, CDR2 YYNGEE.

This sequence joins TRBV4-2 and TRBJ2-3; TRBD1 matches 8 bases. The CDR3 extends over 14 amino acids. V shed 3 bases, J shed 5 bases, and the junction held 4 bases outside the gene matches. Germline lookup yields CDR1 LGHNA and CDR2 YNFKEQ. In DNA, the CDR3 is TGTGCCAGCAGCCAGGGGGACAGGAAAGATACGCAGTATTTT. Encoded protein: CASSQGDRKDTQYF.

This clone was counted a few times. This rearrangement joins TRBV9 to TRBJ1-2; 12 nucleotides align to TRBD1. There are 15 residues in the CDR3. The V segment lost 4 bases and the J segment 8 bases; nucleotides outside the gene matches: 9. Germline CDR1 reads SGDLS; CDR2 reads YYNGEE. The CDR3 DNA is TGTGCCAGCAGCATACCGGGACAGGGGGCGCGAGGCTACACCTTC. This sequence encodes CASSIPGQGARGYTF.

A single count supports this clone. V gene TRBV18 combines with J gene TRBJ2-1; D is uncertain. V lost 3 bases to trimming and J lost 3 bases, with 6 bases between them. The CDR3 totals 13 residues. The germline CDR1 and CDR2 sequences are KGHSH and LQKENI. The CDR3 DNA is TGTGCCAGCTCACCCCTCGGCTACAATGAGCAGTTCTTC. It translates to CASSPLGYNEQFF.

Concerning this clone: Germline is not matched at one junction end, which may reflect a read error. The J gene is TRBJ2-1, the V gene TRBV7-7; TRBD2 might be the D (6 bases). CDR1 is SSHAT and CDR2 is FNYEAQ in the germline V gene (reference sequence). This CDR3 spans 15 amino acids. The CDR3 sequence: CASSLVASEYNEQFF. The CDR3 DNA follows: TGTGCTAGCAGCTTAGTAGCTAGCGAGTACAATGAGCAGTTCTTC.

Comment on this clone: Other nucleotide sequences in the sample specify the same CDR3. The CDR3 protein is CASSPQKNRGHVGPQHF. DNA of the CDR3: TGTGCCAGCAGTCCCCAGAAGAATAGGGGGCATGTTGGGCCCCAGCATTTT. The chain has TRBV27 and TRBJ1-5; 7 bases are shared with TRBD1. Per germline, CDR1 MNHEY and CDR2 SMNVEV (reference sequence). The V gene end was trimmed by 5 bases and the J gene end by 9 bases; junction bases not matched to a gene: 19. The CDR3 extends over 17 amino acids.

The J gene is TRBJ1-6, the V gene TRBV5-1; D is possibly TRBD1 (5 bases). The CDR3 has 13 residues. Trimming removed 0 bases at V and 8 bases at J, with 6 bases between. Germline CDR1 is SGHRS and CDR2 is YFSETQ. The CDR3 DNA reads TGCGCCAGCAGCTTGGGGGGGGATTCACCCCTCCACTTT. This sequence encodes CASSLGGDSPLHF.

This clone was recorded once. This chain uses TRBV10-2 with TRBJ2-1; 8 positions match TRBD2. V shed 7 bases, J shed 3 bases, and the junction held 2 bases outside the gene matches. This CDR3 region has 13 residues. Germline V gene sequence: CDR1 WSHSY, CDR2 SAAADI. The CDR3 sequence: CASTGTSYNEQFF. DNA for the CDR3: TGCGCCAGCACCGGGACTAGCTACAATGAGCAGTTCTTC.

The CDR3 sequence is CASSLDGHRGKLFF. CDR3 nucleotides: TGTGCCAGCAGCTTAGATGGCCACAGGGGGAAACTGTTCTTT. The V and J genes are TRBV11-3 and TRBJ1-1; 8 positions agree with TRBD1. Trimming took 0 bases from V and 14 from J; bases not matched to a gene: 11. Germline V gene lookup returns CDR1 SGHNT and CDR2 YENEEA. The CDR3 runs 14 residues.

The chain uses TRBV14 and TRBJ1-6; D is unresolved. Germline loops: CDR1 SGHDN, CDR2 FVKESK. Trimming pared 0 bases from V and 4 bases from J, leaving 16 bases between. The CDR3 totals 18 residues. The CDR3, as DNA: TGTGCCAGCAGCCAAGAAAGGCGGGGAACTTCTTATAATTCACCCCTCCACTTT. Encoded protein: CASSQERRGTSYNSPLHF.

The chain recombines TRBV28 with TRBJ2-3; possibly TRBD2 for D (5 bases). The V gene lost 5 bases and the J gene lost 0 bases, with 12 bases spanning the gap. The CDR3 length is 15 residues. The germline CDR1 and CDR2 sequences are MDHEN and SYDVKM. CDR3 nucleotide sequence: TGTGCCAGCAGTCTTTGGGAGACAAGCACAGATACGCAGTATTTT. Its protein is CASSLWETSTDTQYF.

V and J are TRBV5-4 and TRBJ1-1, with D maybe TRBD1 (5 bases). V was cut by 1 base and J by 1 base, with 5 bases left in between. The CDR3 extends over 13 amino acids. Germline CDR1 and CDR2: SGHNT and YYREEE (reference sequence). CDR3 region: CASSLRGNTEAFF. The CDR3 nucleotides read TGTGCCAGCAGCTTGAGGGGGAACACTGAAGCTTTCTTT.

The V and J genes are TRBV27 and TRBJ2-7; D possibly corresponds to TRBD1 (6 bases). The CDR3 extends over 16 amino acids. Trimming removed 5 bases at V and 3 bases at J, with 20 bases between. Germline CDR1 MNHEY, CDR2 SMNVEV (reference sequence). CDR3 sequence: CASSVPSIRGGYEQYF. In DNA, the CDR3 is TGTGCCAGCAGTGTTCCATCCATCAGGGGTGGCTACGAGCAGTACTTC.

The CDR3: CASSLMAGYSYEQYF. DNA for the CDR3: TGTGCCAGCAGCTTAATGGCAGGGTATAGTTACGAGCAGTACTTC. V and J are TRBV7-2 and TRBJ2-7, with D possibly being TRBD1 (5 bases). Germline assignment: CDR1 SGHTA and CDR2 FQGNSA. The V end lost 2 bases, the J end lost 4 bases, and 15 bases lay between the germline ends. The CDR3 contains 15 residues.